These 3 T cell receptor beta chains share one sample of origin, sequenced in a study of molecular identifiers for immune sequencing clone quantification. MiXCR was run by TCRdb on the PCR reads, yielding one entry per CDR3 protein. The repertoire holds 550,000 to 750,000 distinct CDR3 sequences, with about 20% as singletons. The sequencing sample was made of naive CD8+ T cells from blood, with Jurkat cell RNA spiked in. Subset indicated: FACS-sorted CD8+CD4-CCR7+CD45RA+ naive T cells. The receptor source for this set is a human donor in good health. Some libraries in this study had Jurkat cell RNA spiked in.

The chain joins TRBV19 to TRBJ2-1; the D is unclear. CDR3 length equals 13 residues. Germline CDR1 reads LNHDA; CDR2 reads SQIVND (reference sequence). V lost 1 base and J 6 bases, leaving 7 bases between the germline ends. This CDR3 is CASSIADANEQFF. Here the CDR3 DNA reads TGTGCCAGTAGTATAGCGGACGCCAATGAGCAGTTCTTC.

This clonotype was counted between two and nine times. The rearrangement links TRBV6-2 or TRBV6-3 to TRBJ2-2; possible D gene TRBD2, 5 bases. V lost 2 bases, J lost 6 bases, and 7 bases lay in between. This CDR3 region has 13 residues. Germline values: CDR1 MNHEY, CDR2 SVGEGT. The CDR3 DNA reads TGTGCCAGCAGTTACGGGAGCCCCGGGGAGCTGTTTTTT. It specifies CASSYGSPGELFF.

With regard to this clonotype: A read error may be the cause here, since a much bigger clone is one base away. CDR3 in amino acids: CVSSAGTSGPKQYF. CDR3 DNA: TGTGTCAGCAGCGCCGGGACTAGCGGCCCCAAGCAGTACTTC. The chain couples TRBV7-9 to TRBJ2-7; 11 bases agree with TRBD2. CDR1 is SEHNR and CDR2 is FQNEAQ in the germline V gene (reference sequence). The CDR3 is 14 residues long.